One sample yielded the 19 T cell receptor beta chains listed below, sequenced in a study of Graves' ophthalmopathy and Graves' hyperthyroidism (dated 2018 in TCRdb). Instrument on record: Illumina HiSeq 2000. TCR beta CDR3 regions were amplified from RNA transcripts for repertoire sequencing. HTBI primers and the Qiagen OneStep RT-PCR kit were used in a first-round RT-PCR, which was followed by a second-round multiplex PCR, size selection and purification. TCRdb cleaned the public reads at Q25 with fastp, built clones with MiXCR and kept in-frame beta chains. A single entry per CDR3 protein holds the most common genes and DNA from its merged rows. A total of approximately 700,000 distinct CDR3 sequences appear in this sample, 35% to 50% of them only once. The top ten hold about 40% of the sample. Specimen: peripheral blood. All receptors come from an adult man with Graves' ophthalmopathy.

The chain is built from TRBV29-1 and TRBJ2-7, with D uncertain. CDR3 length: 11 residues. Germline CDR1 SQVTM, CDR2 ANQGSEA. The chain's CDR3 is CSVNINYEQYF. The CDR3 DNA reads TGCAGTGTAAACATTAACTACGAGCAGTACTTC.

The CDR3 DNA follows: TGCAGCGTTGGACGGGCAGGCAACACCTTC. Translation gives CSVGRAGNTF. This chain connects TRBV29-1 to TRBJ1-2; D uncertain. The CDR3 is 10 residues long. V lost 4 bases to trimming and J lost 12 bases, with 12 bases between them. Germline values: CDR1 SQVTM, CDR2 ANQGSEA.

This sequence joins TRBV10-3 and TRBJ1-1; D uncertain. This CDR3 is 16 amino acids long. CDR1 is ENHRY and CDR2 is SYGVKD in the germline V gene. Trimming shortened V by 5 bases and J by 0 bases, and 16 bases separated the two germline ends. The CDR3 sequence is CAISYWARRMNTEAFF. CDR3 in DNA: TGTGCCATCAGTTACTGGGCCAGGAGGATGAACACTGAAGCTTTCTTT.

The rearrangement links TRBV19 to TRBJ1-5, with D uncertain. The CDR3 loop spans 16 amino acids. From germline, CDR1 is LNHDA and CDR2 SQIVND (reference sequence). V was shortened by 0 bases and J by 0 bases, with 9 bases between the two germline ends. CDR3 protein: CASSIEGIHSNQPQHF. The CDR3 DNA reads TGTGCCAGTAGTATAGAGGGGATACATAGCAATCAGCCCCAGCATTTT.

The DNA for the CDR3 is TGTGCCAGCTCACCAAATCCTAGCGGGAACGAGCAGTACTTC. Its protein product is CASSPNPSGNEQYF. The rearrangement uses TRBV7-6 and TRBJ2-7, with 9 bases fitting TRBD2. CDR1 is SGHVS and CDR2 is FNYEAQ in the germline V gene. The J segment lost 5 bases and the V segment lost 8 bases, leaving 10 bases of the junction unmatched. This CDR3 has 14 amino acids.

Here the CDR3 reads CAISESGQGRNSPLHF. CDR3 nucleotide sequence: TGTGCCATCAGTGAATCGGGACAGGGGCGAAATTCACCCCTCCACTTT. This chain connects TRBV10-3 to TRBJ1-6; 10 nucleotides match TRBD1. The CDR3 consists of 16 residues. With 3 bases clipped from V and 7 bases from J, the junction kept 6 bases outside the gene matches. Germline CDR1 is ENHRY and CDR2 is SYGVKD.

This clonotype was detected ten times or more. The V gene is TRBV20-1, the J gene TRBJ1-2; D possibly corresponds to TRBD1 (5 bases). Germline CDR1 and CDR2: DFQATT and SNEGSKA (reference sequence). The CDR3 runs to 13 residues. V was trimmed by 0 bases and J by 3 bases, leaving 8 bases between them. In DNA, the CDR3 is TGCAGTGCTAGAGATACAGGCTACTATGGCTACACCTTC. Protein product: CSARDTGYYGYTF.

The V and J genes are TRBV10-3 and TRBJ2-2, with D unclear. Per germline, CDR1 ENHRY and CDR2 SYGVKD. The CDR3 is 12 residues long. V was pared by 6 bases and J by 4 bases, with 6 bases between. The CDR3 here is CAIRTPTGELFF. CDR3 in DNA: TGTGCCATCAGAACCCCCACCGGGGAGCTGTTTTTT.

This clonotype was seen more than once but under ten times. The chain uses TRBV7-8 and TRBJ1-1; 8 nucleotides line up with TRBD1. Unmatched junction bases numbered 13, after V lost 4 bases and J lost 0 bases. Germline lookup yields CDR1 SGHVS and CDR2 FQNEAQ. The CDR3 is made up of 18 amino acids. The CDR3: CASSYRPPEDRVNTEAFF. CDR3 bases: TGTGCCAGCAGCTACCGCCCGCCGGAGGACAGGGTGAACACTGAAGCTTTCTTT.

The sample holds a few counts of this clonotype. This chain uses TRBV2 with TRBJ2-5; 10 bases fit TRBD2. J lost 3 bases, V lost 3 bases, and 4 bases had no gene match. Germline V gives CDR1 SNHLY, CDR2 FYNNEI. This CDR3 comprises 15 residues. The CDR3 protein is CASSESAGGKETQYF. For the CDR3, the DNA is TGTGCCAGCAGTGAGTCAGCGGGGGGGAAAGAGACCCAGTACTTC.

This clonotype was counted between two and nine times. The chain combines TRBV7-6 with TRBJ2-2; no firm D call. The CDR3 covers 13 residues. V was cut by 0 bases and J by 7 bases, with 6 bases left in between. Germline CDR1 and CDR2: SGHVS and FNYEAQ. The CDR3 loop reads CASSLATDGELFF. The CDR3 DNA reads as TGTGCCAGCAGCTTAGCGACGGACGGGGAGCTGTTTTTT.

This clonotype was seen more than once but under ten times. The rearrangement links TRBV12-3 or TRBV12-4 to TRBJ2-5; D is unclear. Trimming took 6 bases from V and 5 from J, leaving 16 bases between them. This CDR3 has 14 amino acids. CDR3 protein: CASRRRSLGETQYF. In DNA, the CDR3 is TGTGCCAGCAGGCGACGAAGCCTGGGGGAGACCCAGTACTTC.

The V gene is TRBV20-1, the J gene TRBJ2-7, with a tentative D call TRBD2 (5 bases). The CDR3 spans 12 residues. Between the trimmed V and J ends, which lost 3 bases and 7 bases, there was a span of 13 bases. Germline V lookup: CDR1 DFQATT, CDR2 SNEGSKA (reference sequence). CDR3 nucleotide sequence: TGCAGTGCTAGTATCCGTCAGCGGGAGCAGTACTTC. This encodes CSASIRQREQYF.

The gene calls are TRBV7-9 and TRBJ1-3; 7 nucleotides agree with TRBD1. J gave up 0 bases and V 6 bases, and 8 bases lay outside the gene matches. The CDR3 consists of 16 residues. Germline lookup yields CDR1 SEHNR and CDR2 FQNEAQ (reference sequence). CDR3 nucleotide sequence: TGTGCCAGCAGTACGCTGGGACAGAACTCTGGAAACACCATATATTTT. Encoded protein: CASSTLGQNSGNTIYF.

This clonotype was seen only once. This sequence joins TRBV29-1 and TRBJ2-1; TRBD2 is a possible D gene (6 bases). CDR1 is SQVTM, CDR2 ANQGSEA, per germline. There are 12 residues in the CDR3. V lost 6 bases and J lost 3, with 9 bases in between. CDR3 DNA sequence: TGCAGCGTCCTGGACTACTACAATGAGCAGTTCTTC. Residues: CSVLDYYNEQFF.

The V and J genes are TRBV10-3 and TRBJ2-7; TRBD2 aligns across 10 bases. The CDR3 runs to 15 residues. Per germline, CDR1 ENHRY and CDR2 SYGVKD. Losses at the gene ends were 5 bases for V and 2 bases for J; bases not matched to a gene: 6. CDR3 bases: TGTGCCATCAGTACGACTAGCGGGCAAACCTACGAGCAGTACTTC. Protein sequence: CAISTTSGQTYEQYF.

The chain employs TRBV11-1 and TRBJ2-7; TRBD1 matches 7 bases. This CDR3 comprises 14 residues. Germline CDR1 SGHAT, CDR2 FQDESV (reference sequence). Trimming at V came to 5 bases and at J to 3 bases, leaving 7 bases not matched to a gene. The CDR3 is CASSLTGLGYEQYF. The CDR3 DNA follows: TGTGCCAGCAGCCTGACAGGGCTGGGCTACGAGCAGTACTTC.

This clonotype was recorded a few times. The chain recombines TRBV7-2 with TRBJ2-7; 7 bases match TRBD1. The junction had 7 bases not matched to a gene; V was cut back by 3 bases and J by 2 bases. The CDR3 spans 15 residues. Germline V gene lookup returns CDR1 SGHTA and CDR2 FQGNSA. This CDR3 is CASSFGRTGAYEQYF. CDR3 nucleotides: TGTGCCAGCAGCTTCGGTCGAACAGGGGCCTACGAGCAGTACTTC. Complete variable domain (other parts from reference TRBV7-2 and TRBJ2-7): GAGVSQSPSNKVTEKGKDVELRCDPISGHTALYWYRQSLGQGLEFLIYFQGNSAPDKSGLPSDRFSAERTGGSVSTLTIQRTQQEDSAVYLCASSFGRTGAYEQYFGPGTRLTVT.

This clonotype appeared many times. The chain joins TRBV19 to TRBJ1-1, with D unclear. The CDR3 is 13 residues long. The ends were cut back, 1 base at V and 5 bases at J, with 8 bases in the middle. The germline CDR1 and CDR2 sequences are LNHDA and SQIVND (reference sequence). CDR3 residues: CASSIGRRTEAFF. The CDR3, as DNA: TGTGCCAGTAGTATAGGACGGCGGACTGAAGCTTTCTTT.